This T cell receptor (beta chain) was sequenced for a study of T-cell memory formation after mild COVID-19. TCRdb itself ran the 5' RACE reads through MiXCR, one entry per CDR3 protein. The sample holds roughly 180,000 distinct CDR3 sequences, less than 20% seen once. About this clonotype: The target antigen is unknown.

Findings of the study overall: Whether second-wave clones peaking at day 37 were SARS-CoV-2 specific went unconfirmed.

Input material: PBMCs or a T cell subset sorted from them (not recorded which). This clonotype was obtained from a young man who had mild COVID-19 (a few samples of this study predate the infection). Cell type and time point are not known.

CDR3: CSARDPAGPGSEAFF. The CDR3 nucleotides are TGCAGTGCTAGAGATCCTGCCGGGCCGGGGTCTGAAGCTTTCTTT. The V gene is TRBV20-1, the J gene TRBJ1-1; D gene ambiguous. Per the germline V gene, CDR1 is DFQATT and CDR2 is SNEGSKA (reference sequence). The length of the CDR3 is 15 residues. V was shortened by 0 bases and J by 6 bases, with 17 bases between the two germline ends.